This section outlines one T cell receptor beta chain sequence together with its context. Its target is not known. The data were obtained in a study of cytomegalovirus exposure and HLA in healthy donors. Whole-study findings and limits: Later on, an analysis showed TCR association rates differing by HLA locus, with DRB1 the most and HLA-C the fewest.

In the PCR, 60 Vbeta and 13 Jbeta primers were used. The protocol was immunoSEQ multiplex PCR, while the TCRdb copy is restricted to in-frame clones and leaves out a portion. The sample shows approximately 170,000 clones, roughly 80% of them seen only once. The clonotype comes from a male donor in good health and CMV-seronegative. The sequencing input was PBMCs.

The CDR3 DNA is TGTGCCAGCAGCCATGGGACAGCTAATTCACCCCTCCACTTT. Translation gives CASSHGTANSPLHF. The chain carries TRBV25-1 and TRBJ1-6; 7 positions agree with TRBD1. The germline V gene has CDR1 MGHDK and CDR2 SYGVNS. CDR3 length equals 14 residues. Trimming at V came to 6 bases and at J to 6 bases, leaving 5 bases not matched to a gene.